Below, 9 T cell receptor beta chains from the same sample are listed, as sequenced in a study of T cells after yellow fever vaccination. TCRdb re-called the 5' RACE reads through MiXCR, storing one row per CDR3 protein. This sample has hundreds of thousands of distinct CDR3 sequences, with roughly 14% found just once. The sequenced sample was PBMCs, obtained on the day of the yellow fever booster vaccination. Every receptor here comes from a man between 25 and 39 years old who received the YFV17D yellow fever vaccine.

This clonotype was seen repeatedly, ten times or more. The V call is TRBV20-1, the J call TRBJ2-1; 9 bases align to TRBD1. The ends lost 3 bases at V and 8 bases at J; junction bases unmatched: 8. Germline V gene lookup returns CDR1 DFQATT and CDR2 SNEGSKA (reference sequence). The CDR3 consists of 14 residues. The CDR3 loop reads CSASLGQGYDEQFF. The CDR3 DNA sequence: TGCAGTGCTAGCTTAGGACAGGGGTACGATGAGCAGTTCTTC.

This clonotype was recorded a few times. V is TRBV6-1 and J is TRBJ2-6; D is possibly TRBD1 (6 bases). The CDR3 extends over 16 amino acids. Trimming took off 5 bases at V and 1 base at J, with 12 bases between the two ends. Germline loops: CDR1 MNHNS, CDR2 SASEGT. CDR3 sequence: CASSQGSGSGANVLTF. CDR3 nucleotide sequence: TGTGCCAGCAGTCAGGGGTCTGGATCTGGGGCCAACGTCCTGACTTTC.

This clonotype was found many times. The rearrangement joins TRBV29-1 to TRBJ2-5, with 9 bases lining up with TRBD1. The CDR3 extends over 12 amino acids. J gave up 6 bases and V 7 bases, and 6 bases lay outside the gene matches. CDR1 SQVTM and CDR2 ANQGSEA come from the germline V gene. DNA of the CDR3: TGCAGCGGGGGGACAGGGACGAAGACCCAGTACTTC. Protein sequence: CSGGTGTKTQYF.

The CDR3 loop is CASSSSLAGPFNEQFF. CDR3 in DNA: TGCGCCAGCAGCTCGTCACTAGCGGGACCTTTCAATGAGCAGTTCTTC. V gene TRBV5-1 combines with J gene TRBJ2-1, with 10 nucleotides matching TRBD2. CDR1 and CDR2 (germline): SGHRS, YFSETQ. Unmatched junction bases numbered 9, after V lost 3 bases and J lost 6 bases. This CDR3 spans 16 amino acids.

This clonotype was observed a few times. J is TRBJ2-6 and V is TRBV20-1; D gene unclear. Germline V gene data show CDR1 as DFQATT and CDR2 as SNEGSKA (reference sequence). With 6 bases removed from V and 2 bases from J, the gap between germline ends came to 11 bases. The CDR3 sequence is 14 residues long. CDR3 in DNA: TGCAGTGCGATCCGACATGCTGGGGCCAACGTCCTGACTTTC. It codes for CSAIRHAGANVLTF.

The chain carries TRBV10-3 and TRBJ2-1, with D perhaps TRBD2 (6 bases). CDR3 length: 12 residues. Germline lookup yields CDR1 ENHRY and CDR2 SYGVKD. V lost 5 bases to trimming and J lost 9 bases, with 11 bases between them. The CDR3 loop reads CAISPGDVEQFF. The CDR3, as DNA: TGTGCCATCAGTCCGGGGGACGTTGAGCAGTTCTTC.

The rearrangement joins TRBV12-3 or TRBV12-4 to TRBJ1-5, with D hard to call. There are 15 residues in the CDR3. The V end was cut by 5 bases, the J end by 0 bases, with 11 bases between. The CDR3 loop reads CASSPKGSSNQPQHF. The DNA of the CDR3 is TGTGCCAGCAGTCCAAAGGGTTCTAGCAATCAGCCCCAGCATTTT.

A few counts support this clonotype. The gene calls are TRBV4-3 and TRBJ2-5, with unresolved D. In germline, CDR1 is LGHNA, CDR2 YSLEER. The length of the CDR3 is 16 residues. Trimming took off 1 base at V and 0 bases at J, with 12 bases between the two ends. The CDR3 DNA sequence: TGCGCCAGCAGCCAAGGTACTACCAGGTACCAAGAGACCCAGTACTTC. Amino acid sequence: CASSQGTTRYQETQYF.

This clonotype turned up a few times. The chain has TRBV9 and TRBJ2-1; D possibly corresponds to TRBD2 (5 bases). The CDR3 covers 12 residues. The V end was cut by 3 bases, the J end by 10 bases, with 11 bases between. Per germline, CDR1 SGDLS and CDR2 YYNGEE. The CDR3 DNA reads TGTGCCAGCAGCGCGGGGTTTTCCGAGCAGTTCTTC. It specifies CASSAGFSEQFF.